One and the same sample provided the 14 T cell receptor beta chains below, sequenced in a study of CD8+ T cells in alopecia areata. Cutaneous lymph node cells were pooled, and they were sorted using CD4, CD8alpha, NKG2D, NKG2ACE and other markers. After isolation, RNA underwent reverse transcription to generate cDNA as the sequencing template. Clones were read by immunoSEQ multiplex PCR, and TCRdb kept only the in-frame ones, dropping some. The sample contains approximately 300,000 clones, none occurring once; about 1.1% lies in the top ten. Sequenced: CD4+ T cells sorted from a lymph node. These receptors originate from a C3H/HeJ mouse with alopecia areata. The MHC haplotype of this mouse line is H2-k.

This clone appeared a few times. The gene symbols are mouse symbols. The read finishes 3 residues shy of the CDR3 end, and the germline J gene is used to complete it. This chain uses TRBV13-1 with TRBJ1-6; 11 nucleotides match TRBD1. TRBJ1-6 is identified as an open reading frame with a role that is uncertain. V gave up 4 bases and J gave up 7 bases; unmatched junction bases: 4. Per germline, CDR1 NSHNY and CDR2 SYGAGN. The CDR3 extends over 15 amino acids. The CDR3 DNA, read in part, is TGTGCCAGCAGTCCGGACAGGGGGCGGAATTCGCCC. Its translation is CASSPDRGRNSP. The full CDR3 is CASSPDRGRNSPLYF.

As to this clone: The genes are named according to mouse. Read coverage stops 4 residues before the CDR3 terminus; the germline J gene supplies the remainder. The chain is built from TRBV19 and TRBJ2-1; 9 nucleotides align to TRBD2. Per the germline V gene, CDR1 is FNHDT and CDR2 is SITEND (reference sequence). CDR3 length: 15 residues. V lost 4 bases to trimming and J lost 3 bases; unmatched junction nucleotides: 5. The part of the CDR3 DNA that was read is TGTGCCAGCAGTCCTAAGACTGGGGGCTATGCT. It specifies CASSPKTGGYA. The entire CDR3 is CASSPKTGGYAEQFF.

About this clone itself: Gene names follow the mouse nomenclature. With the read ending 4 residues before the CDR3 end, the germline J gene is used to fill in that end. V usage is TRBV13-3 and J usage is TRBJ2-1; perhaps TRBD1 as D (6 bases). CDR3 size: 14 residues. From germline, CDR1 is NNHDY and CDR2 SYVADS. CDR3 region: CASSDRQGRAEQFF. The covered CDR3 bases are TGTGCCAGCAGTGATAGGCAGGGGCGGGCT.

This clone was counted a few times. The genes are named according to mouse. Distinct nucleotide sequences in the sample also encode this CDR3. CDR3 sequence: CASSGTGGNTLYF. The sequenced part of the CDR3 DNA is TGTGCCAGCAGTGGGACAGGGGGGAAC. This chain connects TRBV13-3 to TRBJ2-4; 10 nucleotides agree with TRBD1. The CDR3 end is not reached by the read, which stops 4 residues before it; the germline J gene fills it in. CDR3 length: 13 amino acids. CDR1 is NNHDY, CDR2 SYVADS, per germline.

This clone occurred many times. Gene names denote mouse genes. From the germline J gene comes the end of the CDR3, since the read stops 4 residues before it. The same CDR3 can be traced to other DNA sequences in this sample. The rearrangement uses TRBV5 and TRBJ2-1, with D possibly matching TRBD1 (6 bases). The CDR3 consists of 15 residues. CDR1 and CDR2 from the germline V gene are LGHNA and YNLKQL (reference sequence). V dropped 0 bases and J dropped 1 base, with 7 bases sitting between them. CDR3 region: CASSQDRGNYAEQFF. The sequenced part of the CDR3 DNA is TGTGCCAGCAGCCAAGACAGGGGAAACTATGCT.

Points on this clone: The gene symbols are mouse symbols. The read gets to within 4 residues of the CDR3 end, and the germline J gene fills in the rest. The chain is built from TRBV13-2 and TRBJ1-2; 12 nucleotides align to TRBD1. With V trimmed by 3 bases and J by 3 bases, 6 bases remained unmatched. The length of the CDR3 is 16 residues. Germline values: CDR1 NNHNN, CDR2 SYGAGS (reference sequence). The CDR3 DNA, read in part, is TGTGCCAGCGGTGTGGGACAGGGGGCAAGGGACTCC. As protein: CASGVGQGARDS. The entire CDR3 is CASGVGQGARDSDYTF.

There are a few counts of this clone. Each gene name is a mouse one. The read gets to within 4 residues of the CDR3 end, and the germline J gene fills in the rest. J is TRBJ1-1 and V is TRBV5, with 8 bases matching TRBD1. Germline trimming cut 1 base from V and 3 bases from J; bases unmatched to any gene: 1. CDR1 is LGHNA and CDR2 is YNLKQL in the germline V gene (reference sequence). The CDR3 sequence is 14 residues long. The sequenced part of the CDR3 DNA is TGTGCCAGCAGCCAAGCGGGACAGGACACA. This translates into CASSQAGQDT. The complete CDR3 protein is CASSQAGQDTEVFF.

To note about this clone: Gene names are mouse gene names. The read comes to an end 4 residues before the CDR3 does, leaving the germline J gene to fill in the end. The chain carries TRBV1 and TRBJ2-5, with D possibly being TRBD1 (7 bases). Germline assignment: CDR1 NSQYPW and CDR2 LRSPGD (reference sequence). This CDR3 spans 13 amino acids. CDR3 bases read: TGCACCTGCAGTGCGAAGGGGGCGGAC. It specifies CTCSAKGAD. The CDR3 reads in full as CTCSAKGADTQYF.

A word on this clone: Germline and genes here are mouse. The read terminates 4 residues ahead of where the CDR3 ends, so the germline J gene completes it. The V call is TRBV1, the J call TRBJ2-7; 8 nucleotides line up with TRBD1. The CDR3 sequence is 15 residues long. Germline-derived CDR1 and CDR2 are NSQYPW and LRSPGD (reference sequence). The CDR3 DNA, read in part, is TGCACCTGCAGTGCAGAGGGAACAGGGGGTAAT. Protein: CTCSAEGTGGN. The CDR3 as a whole reads CTCSAEGTGGNEQYF.

This clone was counted ten times or more. Germline and genes here are mouse. Coverage ceases 4 residues before the CDR3 finishes, and the germline J gene fills in the end. The genes are TRBV17 and TRBJ2-1, with 9 bases matching TRBD1. CDR1 and CDR2 (germline): MNHDT, YYDKIL. J gave up 2 bases and V 5 bases, and 4 bases lay outside the gene matches. The CDR3 totals 15 residues. The DNA read from the CDR3 is TGTGCTAGCAGTCTCCGGGACAGGGACTATGCT. This gives the protein CASSLRDRDYA. The full CDR3 protein reads CASSLRDRDYAEQFF. Filled out from reference TRBV17 and TRBJ2-1, the complete variable domain reads DTTVKQNPRYKLARVGKPVNLICSQTMNHDTMYWYQKKPNQAPKLLLFYYDKILNREADTFEKFQSSRPNNSFCSLYIGSAGLEYSAMYLCASSLRDRDYAEQFFGPGTRLTVL.

This clone was seen repeatedly, ten times or more. The gene symbols are mouse symbols. The read comes to an end 4 residues before the CDR3 does, leaving the germline J gene to fill in the end. Different DNA sequences within this sample yield the same CDR3. The chain has TRBV1 and TRBJ1-2; D possibly corresponds to TRBD1 (6 bases). V dropped 4 bases and J dropped 0 bases, with 6 bases sitting between them. CDR1 is NSQYPW, CDR2 LRSPGD, per germline (reference sequence). The CDR3 is 13 amino acids. The sequenced part of the CDR3 DNA is TGCACCTGCAGTGGACAGGCAAACTCC. As protein: CTCSGQANS. The complete CDR3 sequence is CTCSGQANSDYTF.

A note on this clone: Mouse gene names and germline throughout. The read halts 4 residues ahead of the CDR3 end, with the missing end drawn from the germline J gene. The J gene is TRBJ2-7, the V gene TRBV19; 11 nucleotides line up with TRBD1. J lost 2 bases, V lost 6 bases, and 4 bases had no gene match. This CDR3 region has 14 residues. Per germline, CDR1 FNHDT and CDR2 SITEND (reference sequence). Partial CDR3 DNA: TGTGCCAGCACCCCGGGACAGGGGGCCTAT. Translated: CASTPGQGAY. The full CDR3 protein reads CASTPGQGAYEQYF.

With respect to this clone: Genes here carry mouse names. The read ends 4 residues shy of where the CDR3 ends; the end is completed using the germline J gene. The chain couples TRBV13-3 to TRBJ2-2; D is perhaps TRBD1 (5 bases). This CDR3 is 14 amino acids long. V was cut by 1 base and J by 1 base, with 5 bases left in between. Germline lookup yields CDR1 NNHDY and CDR2 SYVADS. This CDR3 reads CASSDQGNTGQLYF. The sequenced part of the CDR3 DNA is TGTGCCAGCAGTGATCAGGGAAACACCGGG. The entire variable domain, with the rest obtained from reference TRBV13-3 and TRBJ2-2, is as follows: EAAVTQSPRSKVAVTGGKVTLSCHQTNNHDYMYWYRQDTGHGLRLIHYSYVADSTEKGDIPDGYKASRPSQENFSLILELASLSQTAVYFCASSDQGNTGQLYFGEGSKLTVL.

Remarks on this clone: Genes and germline come from the mouse. From the germline J gene comes the end of the CDR3, since the read stops 4 residues before it. This rearrangement joins TRBV13-1 to TRBJ2-7; the D is unclear. Trimming took off 5 bases at V and 3 bases at J, with 9 bases between the two ends. This CDR3 comprises 12 residues. Germline V gene lookup returns CDR1 NSHNY and CDR2 SYGAGN. CDR3: CASSPPGYEQYF. CDR3 DNA (partial): TGTGCCAGCAGCCCCCCTGGCTAT.